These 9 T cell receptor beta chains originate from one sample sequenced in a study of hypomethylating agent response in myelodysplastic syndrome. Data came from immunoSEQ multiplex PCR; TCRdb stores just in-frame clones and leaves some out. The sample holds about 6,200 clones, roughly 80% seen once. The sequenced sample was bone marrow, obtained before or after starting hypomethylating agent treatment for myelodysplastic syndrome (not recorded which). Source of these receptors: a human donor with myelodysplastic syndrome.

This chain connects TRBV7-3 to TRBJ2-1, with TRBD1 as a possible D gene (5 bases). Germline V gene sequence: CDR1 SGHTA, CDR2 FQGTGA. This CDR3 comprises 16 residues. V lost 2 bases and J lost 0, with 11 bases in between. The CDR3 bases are TGTGCCAGCAGCTTAGCAGGGCTCAGCTCCTACAATGAGCAGTTCTTC. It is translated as CASSLAGLSSYNEQFF.

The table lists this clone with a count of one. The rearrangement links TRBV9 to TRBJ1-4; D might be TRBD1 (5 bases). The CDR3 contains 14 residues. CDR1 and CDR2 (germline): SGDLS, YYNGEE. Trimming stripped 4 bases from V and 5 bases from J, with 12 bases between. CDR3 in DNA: TGTGCCAGCAGCCGGGGACGCCAGAATGAAAAACTGTTTTTT. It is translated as CASSRGRQNEKLFF.

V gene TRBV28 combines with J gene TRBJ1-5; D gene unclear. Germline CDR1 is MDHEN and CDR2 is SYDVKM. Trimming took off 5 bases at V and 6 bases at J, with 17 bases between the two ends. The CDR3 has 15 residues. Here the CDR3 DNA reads TGTGCCAGCAGTCCCCACTCGATGAACGGTCAGCCCCAGCATTTT. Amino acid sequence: CASSPHSMNGQPQHF. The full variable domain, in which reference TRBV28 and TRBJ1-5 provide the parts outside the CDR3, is DVKVTQSSRYLVKRTGEKVFLECVQDMDHENMFWYRQDPGLGLRLIYFSYDVKMKEKGDIPEGYSVSREKKERFSLILESASTNQTSMYLCASSPHSMNGQPQHFGDGTRLSIL.

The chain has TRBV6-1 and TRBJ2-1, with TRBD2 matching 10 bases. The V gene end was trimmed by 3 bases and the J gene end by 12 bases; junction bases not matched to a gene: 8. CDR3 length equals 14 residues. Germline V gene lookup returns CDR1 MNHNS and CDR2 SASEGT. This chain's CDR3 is CASSDGLAARGQFF. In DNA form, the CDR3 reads TGTGCCAGCAGTGACGGACTAGCGGCCCGTGGGCAGTTCTTC.

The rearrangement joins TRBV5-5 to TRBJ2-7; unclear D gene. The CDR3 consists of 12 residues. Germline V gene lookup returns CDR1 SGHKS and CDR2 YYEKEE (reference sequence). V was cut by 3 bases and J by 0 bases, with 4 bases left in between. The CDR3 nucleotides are TGTGCCAGCAGCTGGCCCTCCTACGAGCAGTACTTC. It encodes CASSWPSYEQYF.

The CDR3 here is CASSLGLGYGYTF. CDR3 nucleotide sequence: TGCGCCAGCAGCTTGGGGCTGGGTTATGGCTACACCTTC. The V gene is TRBV5-1, the J gene TRBJ1-2; D gene ambiguous. The CDR3 has 13 residues. Trimming pared 0 bases from V and 5 bases from J, leaving 8 bases between. CDR1 and CDR2 (germline): SGHRS, YFSETQ. Full variable domain (outside the CDR3, taken from reference TRBV5-1 and TRBJ1-2): KAGVTQTPRYLIKTRGQQVTLSCSPISGHRSVSWYQQTPGQGLQFLFEYFSETQRNKGNFPGRFSGRQFSNSRSEMNVSTLELGDSALYLCASSLGLGYGYTFGSGTRLTVV.

Here the CDR3 DNA reads TGTGCCAGCAGTTACTCCGGGGTGAACACCGGGGAGCTGTTTTTT. As protein: CASSYSGVNTGELFF. The chain couples TRBV6-5 to TRBJ2-2; D is perhaps TRBD2 (5 bases). The V end was cut by 0 bases, the J end by 1 base, with 6 bases between. Germline V gene sequence: CDR1 MNHEY, CDR2 SVGAGI. The CDR3 runs 15 residues.

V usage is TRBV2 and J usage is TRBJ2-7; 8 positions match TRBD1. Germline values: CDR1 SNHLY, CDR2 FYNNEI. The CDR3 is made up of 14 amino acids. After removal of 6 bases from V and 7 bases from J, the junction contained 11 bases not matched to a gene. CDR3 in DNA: TGTGCCAGCAGCAATACAGGGGGTTTGGGGGAGCAGTACTTC. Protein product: CASSNTGGLGEQYF.

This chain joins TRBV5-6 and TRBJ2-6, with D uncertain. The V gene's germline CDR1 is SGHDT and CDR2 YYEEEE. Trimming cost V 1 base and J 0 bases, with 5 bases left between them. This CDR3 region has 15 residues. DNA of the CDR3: TGTGCCAGCAGCTTGATGATCTCTGGGGCCAACGTCCTGACTTTC. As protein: CASSLMISGANVLTF. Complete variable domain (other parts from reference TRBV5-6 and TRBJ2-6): DAGVTQSPTHLIKTRGQQVTLRCSPKSGHDTVSWYQQALGQGPQFIFQYYEEEERQRGNFPDRFSGHQFPNYSSELNVNALLLGDSALYLCASSLMISGANVLTFGAGSRLTVL.